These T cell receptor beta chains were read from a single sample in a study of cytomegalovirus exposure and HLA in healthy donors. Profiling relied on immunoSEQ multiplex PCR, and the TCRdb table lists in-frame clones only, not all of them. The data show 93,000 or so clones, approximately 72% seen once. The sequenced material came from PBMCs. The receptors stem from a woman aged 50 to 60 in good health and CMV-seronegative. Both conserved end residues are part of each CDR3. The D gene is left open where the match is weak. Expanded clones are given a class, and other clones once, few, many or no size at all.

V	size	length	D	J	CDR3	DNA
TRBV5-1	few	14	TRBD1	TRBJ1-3	CASSEGQGGNTIYF	TGCGCCAGCAGCGAGGGACAGGGTGGAAACACCATATATTTT
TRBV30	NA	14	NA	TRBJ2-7	CAWTQGLYPYEQYF	TGTGCCTGGACTCAGGGTTTATACCCCTACGAGCAGTACTTC
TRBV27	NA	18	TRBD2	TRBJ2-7	CASSLLGLAGAGTYEQYF	TGTGCCAGCAGTTTACTAGGACTAGCGGGAGCGGGGACCTACGAGCAGTACTTC
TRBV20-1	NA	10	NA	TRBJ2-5	CSAKLETQYF	TGCAGTGCTAAACTAGAGACCCAGTACTTC
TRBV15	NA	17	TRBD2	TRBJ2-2	CATSRDLTSGRTGELFF	TGTGCCACCAGCAGAGATTTAACTAGCGGGAGAACCGGGGAGCTGTTTTTT
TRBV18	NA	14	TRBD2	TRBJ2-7	CASSPWGGSSEQYF	TGTGCCAGCTCACCATGGGGCGGGAGCAGCGAGCAGTACTTC
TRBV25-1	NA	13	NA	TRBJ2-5	CASIGFYQETQYF	TGTGCCAGCATCGGGTTTTACCAAGAGACCCAGTACTTC
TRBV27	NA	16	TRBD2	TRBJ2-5	CASSFTLAGGQETQYF	TGTGCCAGCAGTTTTACTCTAGCGGGGGGGCAAGAGACCCAGTACTTC
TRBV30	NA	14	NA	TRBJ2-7	CAWSVQEPAHEQYF	TGTGCCTGGAGTGTACAGGAACCGGCCCACGAGCAGTACTTC
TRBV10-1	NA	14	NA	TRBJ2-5	CASSESLLPGTQYF	TGCGCCAGCAGTGAGTCGCTACTCCCGGGGACCCAGTACTTC
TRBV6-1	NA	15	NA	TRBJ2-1	CASSEFKRGWNEQFF	TGTGCCAGCAGTGAATTTAAACGGGGATGGAATGAGCAGTTCTTC
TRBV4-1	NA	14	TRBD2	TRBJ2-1	CASRRLAGLNEQFF	TGCGCCAGCAGAAGACTAGCAGGGTTGAATGAGCAGTTCTTC
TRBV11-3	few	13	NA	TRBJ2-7	CASSLGGGNEQYF	TGTGCCAGCAGCTTAGGAGGGGGAAACGAGCAGTACTTC
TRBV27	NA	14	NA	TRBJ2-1	CASSKYSGNNEQFF	TGTGCCAGCAGCAAATATAGCGGAAACAATGAGCAGTTCTTC
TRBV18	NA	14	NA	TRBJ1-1	CASSPNQGNTEAFF	TGTGCCAGCTCACCGAACCAGGGGAACACTGAAGCTTTCTTT
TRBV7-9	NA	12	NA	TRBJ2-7	CASSLQDNEQYF	TGTGCCAGCAGCTTACAGGATAACGAGCAGTACTTC
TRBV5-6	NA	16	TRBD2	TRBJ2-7	CASSFQTSPKPYEQYF	TGTGCCAGCAGCTTCCAGACTAGCCCCAAGCCTTACGAGCAGTACTTC
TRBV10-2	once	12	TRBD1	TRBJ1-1	CASRGQGLEAFF	TGCGCCAGCAGGGGACAGGGGCTTGAAGCTTTCTTT
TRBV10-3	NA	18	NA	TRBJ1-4	CAVSESFGRRDSGEKLFF	TGTGCCGTCAGTGAGTCGTTCGGTAGGAGGGATTCTGGAGAAAAACTGTTTTTT
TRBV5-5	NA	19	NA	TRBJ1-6	CASSPAGPKTTAHNSPLHF	TGTGCCAGCAGTCCGGCGGGACCCAAAACCACGGCCCATAATTCACCCCTCCACTTT
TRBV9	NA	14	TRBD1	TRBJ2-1	CASTITGGNNEQFF	TGTGCCAGCACCATTACAGGGGGTAACAATGAGCAGTTCTTC
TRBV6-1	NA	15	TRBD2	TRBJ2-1	CASTQTSGANNEQFF	TGTGCCAGCACCCAGACTAGCGGGGCGAACAATGAGCAGTTCTTC
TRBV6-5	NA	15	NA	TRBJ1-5	CASSYQQGFNQPQHF	TGTGCCAGCAGTTACCAACAGGGATTCAATCAGCCCCAGCATTTT
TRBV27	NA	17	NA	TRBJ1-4	CASSFENLGAKRGKLFF	TGTGCCAGCAGTTTTGAGAATTTGGGGGCAAAAAGGGGGAAACTGTTTTTT
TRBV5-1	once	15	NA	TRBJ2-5	CASSPTDSFQETQYF	TGCGCCAGCTCCCCTACCGACAGTTTTCAAGAGACCCAGTACTTC
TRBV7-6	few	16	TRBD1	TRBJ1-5	CASSPGTGYSNQPQHF	TGTGCCAGCAGCCCTGGGACAGGCTATAGCAATCAGCCCCAGCATTTT
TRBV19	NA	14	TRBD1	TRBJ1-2	CASSIDRGGYGYTF	TGTGCCAGTAGTATTGACAGGGGTGGATATGGCTACACCTTC
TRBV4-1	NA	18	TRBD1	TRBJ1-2	CASSQLFHPGQGRYGYTF	TGCGCCAGCAGCCAATTATTCCATCCGGGACAGGGCCGTTACGGCTACACCTTC
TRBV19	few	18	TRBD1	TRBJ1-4	CASSNPPRRQGVSEKLFF	TGTGCCAGTAGTAACCCCCCCCGTAGGCAGGGGGTAAGTGAAAAACTGTTTTTT
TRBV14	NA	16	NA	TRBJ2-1	CASSPGALTWGVEQFF	TGTGCCAGCAGCCCAGGGGCCCTAACCTGGGGCGTTGAGCAGTTCTTC
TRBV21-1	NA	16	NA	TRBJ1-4	CASSKERGQDNEKLFF	TGTGCCAGCAGCAAAGAAAGGGGACAGGATAATGAAAAACTGTTTTTT
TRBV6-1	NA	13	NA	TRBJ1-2	CASLGGYGYGYTF	TGTGCCAGCCTAGGGGGATATGGCTATGGCTACACCTTC
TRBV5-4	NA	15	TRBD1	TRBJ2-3	CASSPPGQGADTQYF	TGTGCCAGCAGCCCGCCGGGACAGGGGGCAGATACGCAGTATTTT
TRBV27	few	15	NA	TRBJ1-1	CASSLNPGADTEAFF	TGTGCCAGCAGTTTAAACCCAGGGGCGGACACTGAAGCTTTCTTT
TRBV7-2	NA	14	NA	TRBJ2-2	CASSWGPNTGELFF	TGTGCCAGCAGCTGGGGGCCGAACACCGGGGAGCTGTTTTTT
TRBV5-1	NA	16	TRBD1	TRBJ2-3	CASSWASGTDTDTQYF	TGCGCCAGCAGCTGGGCCTCCGGGACAGACACAGATACGCAGTATTTT
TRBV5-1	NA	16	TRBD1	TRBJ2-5	CASSFWGQVAQETQYF	TGCGCCAGCAGCTTTTGGGGACAGGTCGCTCAAGAGACCCAGTACTTC
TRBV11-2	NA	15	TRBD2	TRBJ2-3	CASSPLTSGRSTQYF	TGTGCCAGCAGCCCACTGACTAGCGGGAGAAGCACGCAGTATTTT
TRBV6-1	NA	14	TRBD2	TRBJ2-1	CASTRTSDYNEQFF	TGTGCCAGCACTCGGACTAGTGACTACAATGAGCAGTTCTTC